A single sample gave rise to the 26 T cell receptor beta chains below, sequenced in a study of cytomegalovirus exposure and HLA in healthy donors (dated by TCRdb to between 2016 and 2019). Library preparation used the immunoSEQ multiplex PCR assay. For the multiplex PCR, a mixture combining 60 forward primers for TCR Vbeta segments and 13 reverse primers for TCR Jbeta segments was used. Not all clones reach the TCRdb copy of this immuneACCESS table, which keeps in-frame sequences only. Checked studies attribute under half of the gap to unresolved V genes and leave the rest unexplained. The sample contains around 150,000 clones, 80% to 90% of them found a single time. The ten largest make up roughly 9.3% of the sample. The sequenced sample was PBMCs. All receptors come from a man between 18 and 35 years old in good health and CMV-seropositive.

The chain joins TRBV6-5 to TRBJ2-7; D is perhaps TRBD2 (6 bases). The CDR3 has 16 residues. Trimming cost V 3 bases and J 0 bases, with 15 bases left between them. Per the germline V gene, CDR1 is MNHEY and CDR2 is SVGAGI. The CDR3 loop reads CASSYFFGGSSYEQYF. In nucleotides, the CDR3 is TGTGCCAGCAGTTATTTTTTCGGGGGAAGCTCCTACGAGCAGTACTTC.

Comments on this clone: A junction end diverges from the germline sequence, so it may reflect a read error. The rearrangement links TRBV7-9 to TRBJ1-2; D gene unclear. The CDR3 is 17 residues long. The germline CDR1 and CDR2 sequences are SEHNR and FQNEAQ (reference sequence). CDR3 residues: CSSSLDPWRETSYGYTF. The CDR3 DNA sequence: TGTTCCAGCAGCTTAGACCCCTGGCGGGAAACAAGCTATGGCTACACCTTC.

This clone was detected a few times. The CDR3 region has the DNA TGCGCCAGCTCTGGACAGGGGTTCTCCTACGAGCAGTACTTC. As protein: CASSGQGFSYEQYF. V is TRBV5-1 and J is TRBJ2-7; 9 bases are shared with TRBD1. Germline V gene data show CDR1 as SGHRS and CDR2 as YFSETQ. J lost 0 bases, V lost 7 bases, and 5 bases had no gene match. This CDR3 is 14 amino acids long.

This clone has just a few counts. J is TRBJ1-2 and V is TRBV4-3; TRBD1 might be the D (5 bases). CDR3 length: 15 residues. The germline CDR1 and CDR2 sequences are LGHNA and YSLEER. V lost 0 bases, J lost 3 bases, and 11 bases lay in between. The DNA for the CDR3 is TGCGCCAGCAGCCAAGATCACAGGAGGGACTATGGCTACACCTTC. The encoded protein is CASSQDHRRDYGYTF.

This clone was counted between two and nine times. The chain recombines TRBV6-5 with TRBJ1-2; D may be TRBD1 (5 bases). This CDR3 is 13 amino acids long. Per germline, CDR1 MNHEY and CDR2 SVGAGI. Trimming pared 5 bases from V and 1 base from J, leaving 8 bases between. This chain's CDR3 is CASSRTLNYGYTF. The CDR3 bases are TGTGCCAGCAGTCGGACACTTAACTATGGCTACACCTTC.

The chain combines TRBV29-1 with TRBJ2-1, with D tentatively TRBD2 (6 bases). Germline assignment: CDR1 SQVTM and CDR2 ANQGSEA. CDR3 size: 14 residues. For the CDR3, the DNA is TGCAGGGTCAAACTAGCTACTAACTACAATGAGCAGTTCTTC. It yields the protein CRVKLATNYNEQFF.

To note about this clone: One junction end disagrees with the germline gene, perhaps due to a read error. The chain combines TRBV7-9 with TRBJ1-2, with 8 bases matching TRBD1. The CDR3 is 16 amino acids. The germline V gene encodes CDR1 SEHNR and CDR2 FQNEAQ (reference sequence). The CDR3 is CSSSSTPLGQAVGYTF. The CDR3 DNA is TGTTCCAGCAGCTCCACCCCCCTGGGACAGGCGGTGGGCTACACCTTC.

The chain combines TRBV2 with TRBJ1-5; tentative D call: TRBD1 (5 bases). CDR1 and CDR2 (germline): SNHLY, FYNNEI. With 3 bases removed from V and 7 bases from J, the gap between germline ends came to 13 bases. This CDR3 contains 14 residues. CDR3 sequence reads: CASSELLGGQPQHF. The CDR3 DNA reads as TGTGCCAGCAGTGAGTTACTGGGGGGGCAGCCCCAGCATTTT. The full variable domain, in which reference TRBV2 and TRBJ1-5 provide the parts outside the CDR3, is EPEVTQTPSHQVTQMGQEVILRCVPISNHLYFYWYRQILGQKVEFLVSFYNNEISEKSEIFDDQFSVERPDGSNFTLKIRSTKLEDSAMYFCASSELLGGQPQHFGDGTRLSIL.

The chain recombines TRBV11-3 with TRBJ2-1, with D perhaps TRBD1 (6 bases). CDR1 SGHNT and CDR2 YENEEA come from the germline V gene. The CDR3 contains 12 residues. The V end lost 5 bases, the J end lost 8 bases, and 10 bases lay between the germline ends. The CDR3 DNA follows: TGTGCCAGCAGCGGACAGACCTATGAGCAGTTCTTC. Encoded protein: CASSGQTYEQFF.

The chain has TRBV5-1 and TRBJ2-7; D possibly corresponds to TRBD1 (6 bases). The CDR3 has 15 residues. Trimming removed 4 bases from V and 7 bases from J, with 21 bases in between. Germline CDR1 is SGHRS and CDR2 is YFSETQ. Here the CDR3 reads CASSAEGTLQREQYF. CDR3 nucleotide sequence: TGCGCCAGCAGCGCCGAAGGGACACTCCAAAGGGAGCAGTACTTC.

This clone has more than one count but fewer than ten. V usage is TRBV19 and J usage is TRBJ1-5; a possible D gene is TRBD1 (6 bases). The CDR3 covers 14 residues. The germline CDR1 and CDR2 sequences are LNHDA and SQIVND (reference sequence). V was shortened by 10 bases and J by 2 bases, with 15 bases between the two germline ends. CDR3 protein: CATKKGGGNQPQHF. The CDR3 DNA reads as TGTGCCACCAAAAAAGGGGGGGGCAATCAGCCCCAGCATTTT.

This sequence joins TRBV10-1 and TRBJ2-5; D may be TRBD1 (6 bases). The DNA end is a closer match to TRBJ2-7, so the J assignment may be wrong. This CDR3 is built from 13 residues. The germline gives CDR1 WNHNN, CDR2 SYGVQD (reference sequence). In DNA form, the CDR3 reads TGCGCCACCAATGGGGACACCTCCTACGAGCAGTACTTC. Its translation is CATNGDTSYEQYF.

The chain uses TRBV27 and TRBJ2-1; no reliable D call. Deletions cut 0 bases from V and 4 bases from J, with 13 bases between. The germline V gene encodes CDR1 MNHEY and CDR2 SMNVEV (reference sequence). The CDR3 loop spans 16 amino acids. CDR3 sequence (DNA): TGTGCCAGCAGTTTATCCGGAGTCCCAATTTACAATGAGCAGTTCTTC. Protein product: CASSLSGVPIYNEQFF.

The chain couples TRBV7-7 to TRBJ2-3; 7 bases are shared with TRBD1. V dropped 1 base and J dropped 1; count of bases not matched to a gene: 8. Germline CDR1 is SSHAT and CDR2 is FNYEAQ (reference sequence). CDR3 length: 17 amino acids. CDR3: CASSLGVLGQGTDTQYF. In DNA, the CDR3 is TGTGCCAGCAGCTTAGGGGTTCTTGGACAGGGCACAGATACGCAGTATTTT. The entire variable domain, with the rest obtained from reference TRBV7-7 and TRBJ2-3, is as follows: GAGVSQSPRYKVTKRGQDVTLRCDPISSHATLYWYQQALGQGPEFLTYFNYEAQPDKSGLPSDRFSAERPEGSISTLTIQRTEQRDSAMYRCASSLGVLGQGTDTQYFGPGTRLTVL.

V usage is TRBV6-5 and J usage is TRBJ1-2; D not resolved. The CDR3 has 13 residues. V shed 6 bases and J shed 2 bases, with 10 bases lying between them. Germline V CDR1 and CDR2: MNHEY, SVGAGI. The CDR3 protein is CASRPRGNYGYTF. CDR3 in DNA: TGTGCCAGCAGGCCCAGAGGGAACTATGGCTACACCTTC.

This chain uses TRBV2 with TRBJ2-2, with D tentatively TRBD1 (5 bases). The V end was cut by 6 bases, the J end by 6 bases, with 14 bases between. The CDR3 runs 14 residues. The germline gives CDR1 SNHLY, CDR2 FYNNEI. CDR3 nucleotide sequence: TGTGCCAGCAGACTAACAGGACCCGCCGGGGAGCTGTTTTTT. Its protein product is CASRLTGPAGELFF.

This clone was detected a few times. The rearrangement links TRBV5-4 to TRBJ2-7, with 10 bases matching TRBD1. J lost 6 bases, V lost 4 bases, and 4 bases had no gene match. CDR3 length: 13 amino acids. Germline V gene lookup returns CDR1 SGHNT and CDR2 YYREEE (reference sequence). CDR3 bases: TGTGCCAGCAGCCCCGGGACAGGGGTCGAGCAGTACTTC. Protein sequence: CASSPGTGVEQYF. Together with reference TRBV5-4 and TRBJ2-7, the CDR3 gives the full variable domain: ETGVTQSPTHLIKTRGQQVTLRCSSQSGHNTVSWYQQALGQGPQFIFQYYREEENGRGNFPPRFSGLQFPNYSSELNVNALELDDSALYLCASSPGTGVEQYFGPGTRLTVT.

The genes are TRBV9 and TRBJ2-2, with D perhaps matching TRBD1 (5 bases). Germline-derived CDR1 and CDR2 are SGDLS and YYNGEE. V lost 6 bases, J lost 0 bases, and 15 bases lay in between. The CDR3 contains 16 residues. The CDR3 here is CASTFTGRPNTGELFF. Here the CDR3 DNA reads TGTGCCAGCACCTTCACAGGCCGTCCGAACACCGGGGAGCTGTTTTTT. Complete variable domain (other parts from reference TRBV9 and TRBJ2-2): DSGVTQTPKHLITATGQRVTLRCSPRSGDLSVYWYQQSLDQGLQFLIQYYNGEERAKGNILERFSAQQFPDLHSELNLSSLELGDSALYFCASTFTGRPNTGELFFGEGSRLTVL.

This clone came up a few times. The rearrangement uses TRBV29-1 and TRBJ1-1; no firm D call. Germline V lookup: CDR1 SQVTM, CDR2 ANQGSEA. This CDR3 is built from 10 residues. The V end lost 4 bases, the J end lost 8 bases, and 8 bases lay between the germline ends. CDR3 sequence reads: CSVGWQEAFF. CDR3 coding DNA: TGCAGCGTTGGCTGGCAGGAAGCTTTCTTT.

The rearrangement joins TRBV30 to TRBJ2-4, with 12 bases lining up with TRBD1. From germline, CDR1 is GTSNPN and CDR2 SVGIG (reference sequence). CDR3 length: 12 amino acids. The junction had 0 bases not matched to a gene; V was cut back by 5 bases and J by 7 bases. The CDR3 protein is CAWGTGGNIQYF. The CDR3 bases are TGTGCCTGGGGGACAGGGGGCAACATTCAGTACTTC.

This rearrangement joins TRBV9 to TRBJ2-5, with TRBD1 as a possible D gene (6 bases). Germline CDR1 is SGDLS and CDR2 is YYNGEE. CDR3 length equals 13 residues. The germline V and J ends were trimmed by 3 bases and 2 bases, with 8 bases remaining between them. The CDR3 loop reads CASSAGTQETQYF. In nucleotides, the CDR3 is TGTGCCAGCAGCGCAGGGACACAAGAGACCCAGTACTTC.

The V call is TRBV9, the J call TRBJ2-5; D is ambiguous. This CDR3 comprises 15 residues. V was shortened by 0 bases and J by 1 base, with 10 bases between the two germline ends. Germline CDR1 and CDR2: SGDLS and YYNGEE. CDR3 sequence: CASSVGLAPQETQYF. CDR3 bases: TGTGCCAGCAGCGTAGGACTCGCCCCCCAAGAGACCCAGTACTTC.

This sequence joins TRBV27 and TRBJ1-6; perhaps TRBD1 as D (6 bases). Trimming pared 5 bases from V and 9 bases from J, leaving 14 bases between. Germline CDR1 is MNHEY and CDR2 is SMNVEV (reference sequence). The CDR3 sequence is 14 residues long. CDR3 loop: CASSPRQGFSPLHF. CDR3 coding DNA: TGTGCCAGCAGTCCACGGCAGGGGTTTTCACCCCTCCACTTT.

The chain has TRBV6-5 and TRBJ1-6; the D gene is possibly TRBD1 (5 bases). V lost 4 bases, J lost 1 base, and 8 bases lay in between. Looked up from germline, CDR1 is MNHEY and CDR2 is SVGAGI. The CDR3 contains 15 residues. CDR3 in amino acids: CASSFGGSYNSPLHF. CDR3 in DNA: TGTGCCAGCAGTTTCGGGGGTTCCTATAATTCACCCCTCCACTTT.

The chain has TRBV7-9 and TRBJ1-3; D remains unclear. Trimming cost V 2 bases and J 2 bases, with 4 bases left between them. The CDR3 loop spans 13 amino acids. Germline assignment: CDR1 SEHNR and CDR2 FQNEAQ (reference sequence). The CDR3 DNA sequence: TGTGCCAGCAGCTTACGAGCTGGAAACACCATATATTTT. Protein product: CASSLRAGNTIYF.

CDR3 DNA sequence: TGTGCCAGCAGCTCCACCAGGGGAAATGAGCAGTTCTTC. Residues: CASSSTRGNEQFF. The chain recombines TRBV6-4 with TRBJ2-1, with D perhaps matching TRBD1 (6 bases). With 6 bases removed from V and 7 bases from J, the gap between germline ends came to 13 bases. The CDR3 consists of 13 residues. The germline V gene encodes CDR1 MRHNA and CDR2 SNTAGT.